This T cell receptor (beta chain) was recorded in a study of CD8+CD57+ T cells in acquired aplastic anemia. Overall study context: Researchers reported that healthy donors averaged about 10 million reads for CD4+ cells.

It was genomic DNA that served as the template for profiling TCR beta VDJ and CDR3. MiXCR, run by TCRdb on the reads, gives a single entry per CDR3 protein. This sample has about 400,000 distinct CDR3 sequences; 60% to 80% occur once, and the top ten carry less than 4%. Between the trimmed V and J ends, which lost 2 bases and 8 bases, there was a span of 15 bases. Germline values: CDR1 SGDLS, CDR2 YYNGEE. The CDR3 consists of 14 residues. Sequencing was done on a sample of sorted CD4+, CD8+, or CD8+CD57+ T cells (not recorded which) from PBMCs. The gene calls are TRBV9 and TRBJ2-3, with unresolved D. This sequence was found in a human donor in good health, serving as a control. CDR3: CASSVGLSPATQYF. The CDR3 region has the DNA TGTGCCAGCAGCGTCGGTTTAAGCCCAGCTACGCAGTATTTT.